This T cell receptor (beta chain) was captured in a study of CD8+ T cells in alopecia areata. General study findings and limits: Patients showed less clear TCR sequence sharing than mice, possibly partly because of HLA diversity. Affected scalp, especially in alopecia totalis/universalis, had a higher clonality than normal scalp did.

V lost 4 bases and J lost 4, with 17 bases in between. Germline CDR1 and CDR2: MDHEN and SYDVKM. The CDR3 consists of 17 residues. Comments on this clone: The antigen is not known.

Peripheral blood and lesional scalp punch biopsies came from alopecia areata patients. cDNA reverse transcribed from extracted RNA served as the sequencing template. Method: immunoSEQ multiplex PCR; TCRdb's copy keeps in-frame clones and lacks some. The data hold approximately 13,000 clones, with 55% to 60% observed a single time. The chain combines TRBV28 with TRBJ1-6; no clear D. This specimen consisted of skin, obtained at week 0. The TCR comes from a human donor with alopecia areata. The CDR3 DNA sequence: TGTGCCAGCAGTTCGTTACAGAAAACCAGTTATAATTCACCCCTCCACTTT. Its protein is CASSSLQKTSYNSPLHF.